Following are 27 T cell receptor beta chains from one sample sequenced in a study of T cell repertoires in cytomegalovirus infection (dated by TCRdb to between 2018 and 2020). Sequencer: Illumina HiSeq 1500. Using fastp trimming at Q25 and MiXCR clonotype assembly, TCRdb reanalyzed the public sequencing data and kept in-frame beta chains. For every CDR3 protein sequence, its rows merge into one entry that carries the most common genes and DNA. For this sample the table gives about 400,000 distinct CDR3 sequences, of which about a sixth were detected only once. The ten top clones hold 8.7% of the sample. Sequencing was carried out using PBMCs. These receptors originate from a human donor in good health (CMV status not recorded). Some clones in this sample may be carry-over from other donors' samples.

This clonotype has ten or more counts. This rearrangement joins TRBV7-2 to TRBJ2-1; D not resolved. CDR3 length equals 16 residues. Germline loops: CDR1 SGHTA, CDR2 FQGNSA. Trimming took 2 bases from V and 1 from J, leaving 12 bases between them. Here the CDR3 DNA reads TGTGCCAGCAGCTTACCTACTAAAACATCCTACAATGAGCAGTTCTTC. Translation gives CASSLPTKTSYNEQFF. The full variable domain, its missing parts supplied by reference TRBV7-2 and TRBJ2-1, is GAGVSQSPSNKVTEKGKDVELRCDPISGHTALYWYRQSLGQGLEFLIYFQGNSAPDKSGLPSDRFSAERTGGSVSTLTIQRTQQEDSAVYLCASSLPTKTSYNEQFFGPGTRLTVL.

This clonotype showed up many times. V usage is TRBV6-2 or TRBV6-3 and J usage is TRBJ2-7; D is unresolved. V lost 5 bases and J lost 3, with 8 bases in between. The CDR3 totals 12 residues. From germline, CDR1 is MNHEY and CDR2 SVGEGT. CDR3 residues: CASSGWDYEQYF. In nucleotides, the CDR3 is TGTGCCAGCAGTGGTTGGGACTACGAGCAGTACTTC.

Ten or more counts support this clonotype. The CDR3 loop is CASRSSTDTQYF. The CDR3 DNA sequence: TGTGCCAGCAGGTCGAGCACAGATACGCAGTATTTT. V is TRBV27 and J is TRBJ2-3, with unresolved D. There are 12 residues in the CDR3. V was cut by 6 bases and J by 0 bases, with 4 bases left in between. Germline CDR1 is MNHEY and CDR2 is SMNVEV (reference sequence).

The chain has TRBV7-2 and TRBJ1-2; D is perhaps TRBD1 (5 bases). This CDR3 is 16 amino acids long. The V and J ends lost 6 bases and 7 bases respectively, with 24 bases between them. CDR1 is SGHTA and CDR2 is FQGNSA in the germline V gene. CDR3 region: CASRISLNQGQGGYTF. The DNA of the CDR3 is TGTGCCAGCAGGATCAGTCTAAACCAGGGTCAAGGTGGCTACACCTTC.

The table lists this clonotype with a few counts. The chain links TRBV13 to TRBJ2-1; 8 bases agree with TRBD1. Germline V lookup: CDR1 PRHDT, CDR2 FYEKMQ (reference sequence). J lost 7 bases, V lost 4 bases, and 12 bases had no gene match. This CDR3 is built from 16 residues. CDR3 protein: CASSSEDRGNRNEQFF. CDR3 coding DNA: TGTGCCAGCAGCTCAGAAGACAGGGGTAATCGAAATGAGCAGTTCTTC.

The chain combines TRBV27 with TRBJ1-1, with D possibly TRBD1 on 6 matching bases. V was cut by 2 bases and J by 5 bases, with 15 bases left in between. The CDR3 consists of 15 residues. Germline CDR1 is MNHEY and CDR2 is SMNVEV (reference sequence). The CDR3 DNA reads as TGTGCCAGCAGTTTAAGGAGGGCAGGGGAGACTGAAGCTTTCTTT. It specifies CASSLRRAGETEAFF.

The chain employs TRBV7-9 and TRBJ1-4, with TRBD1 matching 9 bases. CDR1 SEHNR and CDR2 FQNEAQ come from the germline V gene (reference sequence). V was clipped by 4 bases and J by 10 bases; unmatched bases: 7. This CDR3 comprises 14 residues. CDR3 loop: CASSSQGALGKLFF. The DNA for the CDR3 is TGTGCCAGCAGCTCACAGGGGGCGCTGGGAAAACTGTTTTTT. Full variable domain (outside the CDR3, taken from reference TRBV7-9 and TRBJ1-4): DTGVSQNPRHKITKRGQNVTFRCDPISEHNRLYWYRQTLGQGPEFLTYFQNEAQLEKSRLLSDRFSAERPKGSFSTLEIQRTEQGDSAMYLCASSSQGALGKLFFGSGTQLSVL.

Here the CDR3 DNA reads TGCAGTGCTAGTAATCCAGATACCTTCTACGAGCAGTACTTC. Its protein is CSASNPDTFYEQYF. V and J are TRBV20-1 and TRBJ2-7; D is ambiguous. V lost 3 bases to trimming and J lost 3 bases, with 15 bases between them. CDR3 length equals 14 residues. Germline V gene lookup returns CDR1 DFQATT and CDR2 SNEGSKA (reference sequence).

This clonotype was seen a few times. CDR3 protein: CASRWAGANVLTF. The DNA for the CDR3 is TGTGCCAGCAGATGGGCTGGGGCCAACGTCCTGACTTTC. This sequence joins TRBV6-2 or TRBV6-3 and TRBJ2-6; D gene uncertain. This CDR3 is built from 13 residues. V lost 6 bases to trimming and J lost 2 bases, with 5 bases between them. CDR1 and CDR2 (germline): MNHEY, SVGEGT.

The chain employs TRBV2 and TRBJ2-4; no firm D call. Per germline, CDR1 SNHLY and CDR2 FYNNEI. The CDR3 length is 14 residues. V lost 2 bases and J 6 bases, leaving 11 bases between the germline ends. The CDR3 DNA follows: TGTGCCAGCAGTGAAAGTACAGTAGTAAACATTCAGTACTTC. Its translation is CASSESTVVNIQYF. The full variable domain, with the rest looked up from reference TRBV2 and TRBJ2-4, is EPEVTQTPSHQVTQMGQEVILRCVPISNHLYFYWYRQILGQKVEFLVSFYNNEISEKSEIFDDQFSVERPDGSNFTLKIRSTKLEDSAMYFCASSESTVVNIQYFGAGTRLSVL.

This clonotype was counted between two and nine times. The CDR3 sequence: CASSQPPIQASSEAFF. The CDR3 DNA reads TGTGCCAGCAGCCAACCCCCCATCCAAGCCAGCTCTGAAGCTTTCTTT. The chain is built from TRBV4-2 and TRBJ1-1; D is unclear. V was clipped by 2 bases and J by 6 bases, with 19 bases between them. This CDR3 is built from 16 residues. Per germline, CDR1 LGHNA and CDR2 YNFKEQ.

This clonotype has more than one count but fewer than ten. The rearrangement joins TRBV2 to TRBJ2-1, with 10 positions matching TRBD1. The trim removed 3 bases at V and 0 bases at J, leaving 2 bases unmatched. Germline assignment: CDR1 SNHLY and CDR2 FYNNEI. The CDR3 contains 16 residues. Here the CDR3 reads CASSDRTGGSYNEQFF. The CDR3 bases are TGTGCCAGCAGTGACAGGACAGGGGGCTCCTACAATGAGCAGTTCTTC.

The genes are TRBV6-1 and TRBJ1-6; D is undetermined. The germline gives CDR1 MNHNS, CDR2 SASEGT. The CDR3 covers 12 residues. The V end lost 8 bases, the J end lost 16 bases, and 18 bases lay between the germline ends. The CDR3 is CASYTGSRGLHF. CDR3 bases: TGTGCCAGCTACACGGGGTCTAGAGGGCTCCACTTT.

CDR3 sequence reads: CSALRLAGVNEQFF. The CDR3 DNA sequence: TGCAGCGCCTTAAGACTAGCGGGAGTCAATGAGCAGTTCTTC. This rearrangement joins TRBV29-1 to TRBJ2-1; TRBD2 matches 12 bases. Trimming at V came to 7 bases and at J to 6 bases, leaving 7 bases not matched to a gene. The CDR3 runs 14 residues. Germline CDR1 and CDR2: SQVTM and ANQGSEA.

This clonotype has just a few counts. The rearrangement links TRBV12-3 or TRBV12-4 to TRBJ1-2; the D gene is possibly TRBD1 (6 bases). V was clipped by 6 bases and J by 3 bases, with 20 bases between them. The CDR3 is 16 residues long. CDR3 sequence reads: CASSLIGGQVDYGYTF. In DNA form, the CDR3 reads TGTGCCAGCAGCCTCATTGGGGGGCAGGTTGACTATGGCTACACCTTC.

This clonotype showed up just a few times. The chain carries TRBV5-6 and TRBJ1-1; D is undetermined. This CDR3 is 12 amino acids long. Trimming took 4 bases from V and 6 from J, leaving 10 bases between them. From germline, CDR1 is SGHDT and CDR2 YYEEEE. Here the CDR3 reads CASSHDSAEAFF. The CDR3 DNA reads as TGTGCCAGCAGCCACGACTCGGCTGAAGCTTTCTTT. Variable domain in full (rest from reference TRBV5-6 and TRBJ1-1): DAGVTQSPTHLIKTRGQQVTLRCSPKSGHDTVSWYQQALGQGPQFIFQYYEEEERQRGNFPDRFSGHQFPNYSSELNVNALLLGDSALYLCASSHDSAEAFFGQGTRLTVV.

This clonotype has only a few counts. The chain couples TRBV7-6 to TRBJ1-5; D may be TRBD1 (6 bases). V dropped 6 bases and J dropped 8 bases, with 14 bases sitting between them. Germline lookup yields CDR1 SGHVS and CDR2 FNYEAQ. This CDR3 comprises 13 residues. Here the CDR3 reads CASSPRGSEPQHF. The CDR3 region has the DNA TGTGCCAGCAGTCCTAGGGGGTCGGAGCCCCAGCATTTT.

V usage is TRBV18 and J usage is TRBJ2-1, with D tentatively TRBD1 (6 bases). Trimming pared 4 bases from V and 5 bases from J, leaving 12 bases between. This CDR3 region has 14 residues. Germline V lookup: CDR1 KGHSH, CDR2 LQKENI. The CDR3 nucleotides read TGTGCCAGCTCACAACAGGGTGGGGACAATGAGCAGTTCTTC. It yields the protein CASSQQGGDNEQFF. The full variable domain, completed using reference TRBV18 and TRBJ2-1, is NAGVMQNPRHLVRRRGQEARLRCSPMKGHSHVYWYRQLPEEGLKFMVYLQKENIIDESGMPKERFSAEFPKEGPSILRIQQVVRGDSAAYFCASSQQGGDNEQFFGPGTRLTVL.

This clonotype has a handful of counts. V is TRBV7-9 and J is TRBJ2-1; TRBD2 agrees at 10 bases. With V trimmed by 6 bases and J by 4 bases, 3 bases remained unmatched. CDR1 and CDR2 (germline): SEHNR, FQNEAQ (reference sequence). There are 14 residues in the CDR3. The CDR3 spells CASRAGLAYNEQFF. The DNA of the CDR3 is TGTGCCAGCAGGGCGGGACTAGCGTACAATGAGCAGTTCTTC.

The CDR3 here is CASSFDKEETQYF. The CDR3, as DNA: TGTGCCAGCAGCTTCGACAAAGAAGAGACCCAGTACTTC. The J gene is TRBJ2-5, the V gene TRBV7-2; D unresolved. V lost 3 bases and J 3 bases, leaving 8 bases between the germline ends. The CDR3 has 13 residues. Germline CDR1 and CDR2: SGHTA and FQGNSA.

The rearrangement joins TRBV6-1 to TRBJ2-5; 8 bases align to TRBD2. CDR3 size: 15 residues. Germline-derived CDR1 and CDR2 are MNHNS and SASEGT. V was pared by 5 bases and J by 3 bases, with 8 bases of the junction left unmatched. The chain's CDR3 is CASSYRAGGEETQYF. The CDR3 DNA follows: TGTGCCAGCAGTTATAGGGCGGGGGGAGAAGAGACCCAGTACTTC.

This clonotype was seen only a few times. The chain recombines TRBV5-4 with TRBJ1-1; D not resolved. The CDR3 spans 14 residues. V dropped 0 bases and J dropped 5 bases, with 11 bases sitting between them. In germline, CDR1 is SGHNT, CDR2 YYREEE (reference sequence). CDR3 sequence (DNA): TGTGCCAGCAGCTTGGGGGCAGTTGGGACTGAAGCTTTCTTT. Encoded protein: CASSLGAVGTEAFF.

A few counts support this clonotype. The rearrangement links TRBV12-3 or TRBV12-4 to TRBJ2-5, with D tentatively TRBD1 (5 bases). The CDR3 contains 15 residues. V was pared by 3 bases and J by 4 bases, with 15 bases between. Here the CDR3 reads CASSLGIRVRETQYF. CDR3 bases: TGTGCCAGCAGTTTGGGGATCAGGGTTCGAGAGACCCAGTACTTC.

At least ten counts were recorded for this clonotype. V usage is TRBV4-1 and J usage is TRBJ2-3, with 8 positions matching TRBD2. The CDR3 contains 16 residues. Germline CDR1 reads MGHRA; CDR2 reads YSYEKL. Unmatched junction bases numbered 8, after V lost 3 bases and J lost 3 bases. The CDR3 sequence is CASSHLTGGLTDTQYF. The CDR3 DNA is TGCGCCAGCAGCCACCTTACGGGGGGGCTGACAGATACGCAGTATTTT.

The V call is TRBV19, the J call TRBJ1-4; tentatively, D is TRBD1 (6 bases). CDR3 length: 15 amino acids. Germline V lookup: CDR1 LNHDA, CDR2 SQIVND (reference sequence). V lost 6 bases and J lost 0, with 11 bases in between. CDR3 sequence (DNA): TGTGCCAGTAGCTTCAACAGGGCAACTAATGAAAAACTGTTTTTT. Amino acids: CASSFNRATNEKLFF.

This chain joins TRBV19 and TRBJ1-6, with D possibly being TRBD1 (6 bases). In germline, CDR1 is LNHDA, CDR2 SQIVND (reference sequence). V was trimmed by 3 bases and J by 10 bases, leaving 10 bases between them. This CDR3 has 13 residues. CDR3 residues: CASSMGAGSPLHF. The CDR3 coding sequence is TGTGCCAGTAGTATGGGGGCAGGGTCACCCCTCCACTTT. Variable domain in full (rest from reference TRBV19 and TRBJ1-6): DGGITQSPKYLFRKEGQNVTLSCEQNLNHDAMYWYRQDPGQGLRLIYYSQIVNDFQKGDIAEGYSVSREKKESFPLTVTSAQKNPTAFYLCASSMGAGSPLHFGNGTRLTVT.

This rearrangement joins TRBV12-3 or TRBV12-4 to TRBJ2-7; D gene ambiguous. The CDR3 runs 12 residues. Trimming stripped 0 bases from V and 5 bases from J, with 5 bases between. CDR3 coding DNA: TGTGCCAGCAGTTTAGCCCCTAACGAGCAGTACTTC. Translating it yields CASSLAPNEQYF.